This T cell receptor (beta chain) was retrieved from a study of cytomegalovirus exposure and HLA in healthy donors. The PCR ran on 60 Vbeta and 13 Jbeta primers. TCRdb's copy holds only in-frame clones and misses some; the assay was immunoSEQ multiplex PCR. This sample contains 95,000 to 150,000 clones. Study-level results: The study assumed roughly uniform donor sequencing depth for presence/absence analyses. Evidence from a later analysis indicated that most CMV-associated TCR beta chains looked HLA-restricted. Being productive about 87% or about 30% of the time was typical of most TCR beta V segments in an earlier analysis.

The V gene's germline CDR1 is LNHDA and CDR2 SQIVND (reference sequence). The V and J ends lost 7 bases and 7 bases respectively, with 19 bases between them. The CDR3 is made up of 15 amino acids. All donors participated as healthy donors of bone marrow. Comments on this clone: What it binds is not known.

This sequence originates from a man aged 18-30 years in good health and CMV-seronegative. The chain carries TRBV19 and TRBJ2-2; a possible D gene is TRBD1 (6 bases). Sequenced material: PBMCs. The CDR3 here is CASNTPGDGGGELFF. The DNA of the CDR3 is TGTGCCAGTAACACCCCAGGGGATGGTGGCGGGGAGCTGTTTTTT.